This T cell receptor beta chain appears in the sequencing data of a study of T cell repertoires in cytomegalovirus infection (dated by TCRdb to about 2019). General notes on the study: The peptide stimulations were aimed at well-studied HLA-B-restricted epitopes as well as recently identified HLA-C-restricted CMV epitopes, whose presentation resists viral immunomodulation. Because public TCR beta signatures pointed to carriage of CMV infection together with the matching HLA type, the HLA type of each donor mattered for the analysis.

The investigation overall reported the following: In both this cohort and an independent cohort of 352 donors, the cumulative frequency of public TCR beta family members distinguished carriers of CMV infection plus the relevant HLA type. The ex vivo response was dominated by HLA-C-restricted CMV-specific TCR beta clonotypes, which also provided the single most frequent clonotype in two of eight donors.

Sequenced using an Illumina HiSeq 1500. The raw public reads went through TCRdb reprocessing: fastp at Q25, MiXCR clone calling, in-frame beta chains kept. Duplicate CDR3 protein sequences are folded into a single record with the most common DNA and genes. Within this sample are 900,000 to 950,000 distinct CDR3 sequences, with roughly a third of them counted one time only. The biggest ten clones account for 13% of the sample. The treatment or condition label, read with the paper, signifies: in vitro stimulation with specific CMV peptide epitopes to enrich CMV-specific T cells. CDR1 MNHEY and CDR2 SVGEGT are derived from the germline V gene. V lost 6 bases and J lost 0 bases; the stretch between them is 13 bases long. The CDR3 covers 15 residues, taking in both the cysteine and the phenylalanine. The retained sequence is limited to the CDR3, 45 bases, with the frame set at the first base. As to this clonotype: Its antigen has not been determined. No clone much larger than this one lies a single base away; base qualities are absent.

Rearrangement joined TRBV6-2 or TRBV6-3 to TRBJ2-3; the D region possibly corresponds to TRBD2 (6 bases align). Material: cultured CD8+ T cells from PBMCs, obtained from culture after CMV antigen stimulation. The TCR was taken from a human donor in good health (CMV status not recorded). Some clones in this sample may be carry-over from other donors' samples. This receptor has the CDR3 CASSPSGFSTDTQYF. In nucleotide form, the sequence is TGTGCCAGCAGCCCGAGCGGGTTTAGCACAGATACGCAGTATTTT.